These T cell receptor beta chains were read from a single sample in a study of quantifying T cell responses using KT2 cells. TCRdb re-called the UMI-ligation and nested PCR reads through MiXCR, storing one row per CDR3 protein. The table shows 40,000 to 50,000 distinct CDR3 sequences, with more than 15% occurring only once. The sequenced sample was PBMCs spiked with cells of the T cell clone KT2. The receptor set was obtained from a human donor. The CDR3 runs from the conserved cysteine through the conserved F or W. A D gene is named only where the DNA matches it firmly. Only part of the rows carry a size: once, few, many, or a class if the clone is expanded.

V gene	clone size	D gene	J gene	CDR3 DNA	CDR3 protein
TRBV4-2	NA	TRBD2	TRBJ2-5	TGTGCCAGCAGCCGGACTAGCGGGAGTGCTGCGCGGGAGACCCAGTACTTC	CASSRTSGSAARETQYF
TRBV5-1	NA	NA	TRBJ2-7	TGCGCCAGCAGCTTCGGACGCCCAGAGGGGTACGAGCAGTACTTC	CASSFGRPEGYEQYF
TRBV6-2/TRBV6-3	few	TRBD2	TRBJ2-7	TGTGCCAGCAGTTATTTGAGCGGGAGGCCGACCGGCGAGCAGTACTTC	CASSYLSGRPTGEQYF
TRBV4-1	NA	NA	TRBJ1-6	TGCGCCAGCAGCTACTTAGAGGATTCACCCCTCCACTTT	CASSYLEDSPLHF
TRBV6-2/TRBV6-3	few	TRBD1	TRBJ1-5	TGTGCCAGCACCCTCACAGGGGGTGGCAATCAGCCCCAGCATTTT	CASTLTGGGNQPQHF
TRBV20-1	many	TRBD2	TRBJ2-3	TGCAGTGCTAGAGTTGCGGGAGGGTCCACAGATACGCAGTATTTT	CSARVAGGSTDTQYF
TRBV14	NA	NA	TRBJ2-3	TGTGCCAGCAGCCCAACCTTTAGCACAGATACGCAGTATTTT	CASSPTFSTDTQYF
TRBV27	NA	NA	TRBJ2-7	TGTGCCAGCAGTCCAACCTGGGAGGTTCCCTACGAGCAGTACTTC	CASSPTWEVPYEQYF
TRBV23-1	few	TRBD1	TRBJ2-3	TGCGCCAGCAGTCAATTAGGGGAGGACAGGGATTTTGAGGCTGATACGCAGTATTTT	CASSQLGEDRDFEADTQYF
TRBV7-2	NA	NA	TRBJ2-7	TGTGCCAGCAGCTTGGTTACCCTGGCCGGCGAGCAGTACTTC	CASSLVTLAGEQYF
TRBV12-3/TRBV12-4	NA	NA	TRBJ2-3	TGTGCCAGCAGTCCAGAGCCTCTTAGCACAGATACGCAGTATTTT	CASSPEPLSTDTQYF
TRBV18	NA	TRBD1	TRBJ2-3	TGTGCCAGCGAGACAGGGGAGGATACGCAGTATTTT	CASETGEDTQYF
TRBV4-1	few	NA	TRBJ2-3	TGCGCCAGCAGCCTCACAGAGATCTCTAGCACAGATACGCAGTATTTT	CASSLTEISSTDTQYF
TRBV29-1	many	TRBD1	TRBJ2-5	TGCAGCGCCAATCCCTGGCAGGGGGCCAAAGAGACCCAGTACTTC	CSANPWQGAKETQYF
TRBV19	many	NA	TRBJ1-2	TGTGCCAGTAGTATTGGGACTCTGGACTATGGCTACACCTTC	CASSIGTLDYGYTF
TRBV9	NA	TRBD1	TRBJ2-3	TGTGCCAGCAGCGTAAACAGGGGTGGCACAGATACGCAGTATTTT	CASSVNRGGTDTQYF
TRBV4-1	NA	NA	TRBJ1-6	TGCGCCAGCAGCCAAGGTTACAGGGTCCCCAAGGAAGCACCCCTCCACTTT	CASSQGYRVPKEAPLHF
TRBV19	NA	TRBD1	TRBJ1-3	TGTGCCAGCAGTATACAACAGGGGGCACTAGGAAACACCATATATTTT	CASSIQQGALGNTIYF
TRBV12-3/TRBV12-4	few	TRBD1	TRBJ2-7	TGTGCCAGCAGCCCGGCGGGACAGGGGTACTACGAGCAGTACTTC	CASSPAGQGYYEQYF
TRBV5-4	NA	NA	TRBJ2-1	TGTGCCAGCAGCCCTACCACAGGGATTGAGCAGTTCTTC	CASSPTTGIEQFF
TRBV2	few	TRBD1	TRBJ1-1	TGTGCCAGCTCGGGACAGGGGGAAGGGGTAGCTTTCTTT	CASSGQGEGVAFF
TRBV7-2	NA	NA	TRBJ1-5	TGTGCCAGCAGCTTAGAAGGGGTCAGGGGCAATCAGCCCCAGCATTTT	CASSLEGVRGNQPQHF
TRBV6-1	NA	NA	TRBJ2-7	TGTGCCAGCAGTGAATATCTAGAGGTGGACGAGCAGTACTTC	CASSEYLEVDEQYF
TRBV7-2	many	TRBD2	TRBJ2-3	TGTGCCAGCGGGACGCGTGGACTAGCGGGAGAAAGAAGCACAGATACGCAGTATTTT	CASGTRGLAGERSTDTQYF
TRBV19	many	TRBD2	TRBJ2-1	TGTGCCAGTAGTATCAGACTAGCCAGCGATGAGCAGTTCTTC	CASSIRLASDEQFF
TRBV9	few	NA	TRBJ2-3	TGTGCCAGCACCCAGGACAGCCATCGGACAGATACGCAGTATTTT	CASTQDSHRTDTQYF
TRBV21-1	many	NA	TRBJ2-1	TGTGCCAGCAGCAAAGGTTGGCTAGCGGGATATAATGAGCAGTTCTTC	CASSKGWLAGYNEQFF
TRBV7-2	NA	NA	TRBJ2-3	TGTGCCAGCAGCTTAAGCGGCCTTAGCACAGATACGCAGTATTTT	CASSLSGLSTDTQYF
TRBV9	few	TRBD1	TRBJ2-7	TGTGCCAGCAGCAAGGGGGCGAAGACCTACGAGCAGTACTTC	CASSKGAKTYEQYF
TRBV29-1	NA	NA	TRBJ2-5	TGCAGCGTTGAAAAGGGGGAGACCCAGTACTTC	CSVEKGETQYF
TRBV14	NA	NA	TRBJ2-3	TGTGCCAGCAGCCAAGAACCCCTATTTCCGACGGATACGCAGTATTTT	CASSQEPLFPTDTQYF
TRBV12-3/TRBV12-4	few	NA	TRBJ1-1	TGTGCCAGCAGTCTCTGGGGGGCGATGGGGTTATTGAACACTGAAGCTTTCTTT	CASSLWGAMGLLNTEAFF